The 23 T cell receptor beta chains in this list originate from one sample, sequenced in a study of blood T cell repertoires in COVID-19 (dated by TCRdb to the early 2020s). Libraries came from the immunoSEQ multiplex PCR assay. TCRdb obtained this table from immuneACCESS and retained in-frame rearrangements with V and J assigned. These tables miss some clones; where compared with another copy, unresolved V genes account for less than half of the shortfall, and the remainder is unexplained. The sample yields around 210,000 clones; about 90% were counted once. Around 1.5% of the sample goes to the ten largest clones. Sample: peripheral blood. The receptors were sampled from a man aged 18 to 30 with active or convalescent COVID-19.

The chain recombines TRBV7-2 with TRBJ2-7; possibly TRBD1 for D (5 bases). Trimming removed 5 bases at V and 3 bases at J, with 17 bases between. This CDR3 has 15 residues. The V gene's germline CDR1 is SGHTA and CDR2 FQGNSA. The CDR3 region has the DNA TGTGCCAGCAGCATCCAATTGTCTGACAGCTACGAGCAGTACTTC. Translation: CASSIQLSDSYEQYF. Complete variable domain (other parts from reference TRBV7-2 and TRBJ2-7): GAGVSQSPSNKVTEKGKDVELRCDPISGHTALYWYRQSLGQGLEFLIYFQGNSAPDKSGLPSDRFSAERTGGSVSTLTIQRTQQEDSAVYLCASSIQLSDSYEQYFGPGTRLTVT.

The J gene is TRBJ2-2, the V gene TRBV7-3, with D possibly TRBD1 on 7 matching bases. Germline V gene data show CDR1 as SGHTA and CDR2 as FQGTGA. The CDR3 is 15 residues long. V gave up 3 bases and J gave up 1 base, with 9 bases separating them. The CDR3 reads CASSFQGGNTGELFF. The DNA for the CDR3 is TGTGCCAGCAGCTTCCAGGGGGGGAACACCGGGGAGCTGTTTTTT.

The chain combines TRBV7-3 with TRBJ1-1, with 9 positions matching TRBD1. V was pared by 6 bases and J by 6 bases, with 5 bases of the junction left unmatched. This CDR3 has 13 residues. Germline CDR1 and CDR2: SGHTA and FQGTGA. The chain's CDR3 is CASRQDRGSEAFF. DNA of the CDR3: TGTGCCAGCAGACAAGACAGGGGGTCTGAAGCTTTCTTT.

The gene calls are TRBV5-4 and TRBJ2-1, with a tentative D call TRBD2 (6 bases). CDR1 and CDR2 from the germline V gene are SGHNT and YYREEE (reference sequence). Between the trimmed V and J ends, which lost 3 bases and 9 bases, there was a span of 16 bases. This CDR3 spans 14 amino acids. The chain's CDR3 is CASSSNSGVVEQFF. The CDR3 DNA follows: TGTGCCAGCAGCTCCAATTCGGGGGTAGTTGAGCAGTTCTTC. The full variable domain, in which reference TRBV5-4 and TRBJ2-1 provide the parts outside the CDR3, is ETGVTQSPTHLIKTRGQQVTLRCSSQSGHNTVSWYQQALGQGPQFIFQYYREEENGRGNFPPRFSGLQFPNYSSELNVNALELDDSALYLCASSSNSGVVEQFFGPGTRLTVL.

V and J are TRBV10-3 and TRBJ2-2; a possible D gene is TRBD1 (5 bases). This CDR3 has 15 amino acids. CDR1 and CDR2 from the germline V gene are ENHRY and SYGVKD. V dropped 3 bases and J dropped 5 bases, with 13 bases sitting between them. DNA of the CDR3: TGTGCCATCAGTGATCAGGGCAGAACTACCGGGGAGCTGTTTTTT. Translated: CAISDQGRTTGELFF.

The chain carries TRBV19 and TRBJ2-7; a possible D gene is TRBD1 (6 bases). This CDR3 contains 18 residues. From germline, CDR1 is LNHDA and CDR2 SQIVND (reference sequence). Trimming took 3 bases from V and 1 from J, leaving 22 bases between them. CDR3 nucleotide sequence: TGTGCCAGTAGTATGAGTGGTGGGACCGGGACACCATCCTACGAGCAGTACTTC. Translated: CASSMSGGTGTPSYEQYF.

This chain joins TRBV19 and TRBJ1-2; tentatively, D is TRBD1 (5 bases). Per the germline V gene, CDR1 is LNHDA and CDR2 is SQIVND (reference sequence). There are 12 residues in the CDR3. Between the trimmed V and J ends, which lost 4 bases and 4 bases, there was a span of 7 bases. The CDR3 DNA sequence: TGTGCCAGTAGTAGCCAGGGCTATGGCTACACCTTC. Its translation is CASSSQGYGYTF.

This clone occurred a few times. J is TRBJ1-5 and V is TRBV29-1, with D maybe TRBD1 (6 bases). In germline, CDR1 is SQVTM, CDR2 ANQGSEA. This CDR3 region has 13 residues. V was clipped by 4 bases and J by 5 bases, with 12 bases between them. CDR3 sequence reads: CSVAMSGDQPQHF. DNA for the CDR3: TGCAGCGTTGCAATGTCAGGGGATCAGCCCCAGCATTTT.

The CDR3 is CASSLVSGNTIYF. In nucleotides, the CDR3 is TGTGCCAGCAGCTTAGTGAGCGGAAACACCATATATTTT. The J gene is TRBJ1-3, the V gene TRBV7-2; D is undetermined. Germline CDR1 reads SGHTA; CDR2 reads FQGNSA. V lost 1 base and J lost 4, with 5 bases in between. The CDR3 covers 13 residues.

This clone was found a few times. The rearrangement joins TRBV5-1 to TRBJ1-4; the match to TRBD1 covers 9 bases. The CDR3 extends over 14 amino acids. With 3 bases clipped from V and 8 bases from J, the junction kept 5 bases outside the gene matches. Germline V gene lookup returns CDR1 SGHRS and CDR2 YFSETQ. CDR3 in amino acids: CASSSQGAKEKLFF. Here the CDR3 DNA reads TGCGCCAGCAGCTCACAGGGGGCAAAAGAAAAACTGTTTTTT.

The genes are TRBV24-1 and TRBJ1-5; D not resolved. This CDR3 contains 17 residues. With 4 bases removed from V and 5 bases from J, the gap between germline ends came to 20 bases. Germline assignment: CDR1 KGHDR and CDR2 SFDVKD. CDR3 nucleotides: TGTGCCACCAGTGACCCGACTGTCGGGGAGGAGGATCAGCCCCAGCATTTT. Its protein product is CATSDPTVGEEDQPQHF.

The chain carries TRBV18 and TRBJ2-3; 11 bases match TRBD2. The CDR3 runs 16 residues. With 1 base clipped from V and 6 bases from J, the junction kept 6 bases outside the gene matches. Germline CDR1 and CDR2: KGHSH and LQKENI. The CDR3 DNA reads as TGTGCCAGCTCACCACGGCTAGCGGGGGGCCGGGATACGCAGTATTTT. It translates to CASSPRLAGGRDTQYF.

The chain's CDR3 is CASSLAAEGAIEAFF. DNA of the CDR3: TGTGCCAGCAGCTTGGCCGCGGAGGGGGCGATTGAAGCTTTCTTT. The rearrangement uses TRBV5-4 and TRBJ1-1; TRBD1 agrees at 7 bases. The CDR3 contains 15 residues. CDR1 SGHNT and CDR2 YYREEE come from the germline V gene (reference sequence). The V segment lost 0 bases and the J segment 7 bases; nucleotides outside the gene matches: 9.

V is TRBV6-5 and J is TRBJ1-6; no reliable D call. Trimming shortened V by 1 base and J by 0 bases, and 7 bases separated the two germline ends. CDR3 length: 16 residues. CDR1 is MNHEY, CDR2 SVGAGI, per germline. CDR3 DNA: TGTGCCAGCAGTTACTTAGGGAGCTCCTATAATTCACCCCTCCACTTT. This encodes CASSYLGSSYNSPLHF.

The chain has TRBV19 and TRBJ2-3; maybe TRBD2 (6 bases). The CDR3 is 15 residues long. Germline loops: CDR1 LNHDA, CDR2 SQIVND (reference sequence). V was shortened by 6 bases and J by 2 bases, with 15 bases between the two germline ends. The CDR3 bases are TGTGCCAGTAGGCGCGGACGGGACTCCACAGATACGCAGTATTTT. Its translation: CASRRGRDSTDTQYF. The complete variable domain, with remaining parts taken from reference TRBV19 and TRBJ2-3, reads DGGITQSPKYLFRKEGQNVTLSCEQNLNHDAMYWYRQDPGQGLRLIYYSQIVNDFQKGDIAEGYSVSREKKESFPLTVTSAQKNPTAFYLCASRRGRDSTDTQYFGPGTRLTVL.

CDR3 region: CASSQQGANTIYF. For the CDR3, the DNA is TGTGCCAGCAGTCAACAGGGGGCCAACACCATATATTTT. This chain joins TRBV6-5 and TRBJ1-3, with 9 bases that match TRBD1. CDR1 and CDR2 from the germline V gene are MNHEY and SVGAGI. V shed 5 bases, J shed 7 bases, and the junction held 3 bases outside the gene matches. This CDR3 comprises 13 residues.

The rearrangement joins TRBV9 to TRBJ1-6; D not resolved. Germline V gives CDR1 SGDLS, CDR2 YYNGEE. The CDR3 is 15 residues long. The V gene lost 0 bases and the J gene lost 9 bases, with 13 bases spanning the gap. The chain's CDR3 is CASSVVAVFSSPLHF. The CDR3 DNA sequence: TGTGCCAGCAGCGTAGTGGCAGTCTTCAGTTCACCCCTCCACTTT. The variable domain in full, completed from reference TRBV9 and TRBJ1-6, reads DSGVTQTPKHLITATGQRVTLRCSPRSGDLSVYWYQQSLDQGLQFLIQYYNGEERAKGNILERFSAQQFPDLHSELNLSSLELGDSALYFCASSVVAVFSSPLHFGNGTRLTVT.

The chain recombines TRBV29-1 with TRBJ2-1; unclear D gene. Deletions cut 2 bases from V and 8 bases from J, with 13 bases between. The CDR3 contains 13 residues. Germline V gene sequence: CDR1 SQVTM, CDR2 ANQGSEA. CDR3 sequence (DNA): TGCAGCGTTGAAAGGAGCAGTTCCCATGAGCAGTTCTTC. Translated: CSVERSSSHEQFF.

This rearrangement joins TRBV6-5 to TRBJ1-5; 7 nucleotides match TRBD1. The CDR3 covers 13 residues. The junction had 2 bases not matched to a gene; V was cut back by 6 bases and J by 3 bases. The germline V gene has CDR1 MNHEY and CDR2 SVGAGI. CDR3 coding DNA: TGTGCCAGCAGAGACAGGGTCAATCAGCCCCAGCATTTT. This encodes CASRDRVNQPQHF.

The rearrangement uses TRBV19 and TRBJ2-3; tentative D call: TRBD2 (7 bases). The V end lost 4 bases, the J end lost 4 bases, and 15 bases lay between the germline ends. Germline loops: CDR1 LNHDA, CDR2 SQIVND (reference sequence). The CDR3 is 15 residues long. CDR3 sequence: CASSTVGGAADTQYF. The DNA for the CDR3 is TGTGCCAGTAGTACAGTAGGGGGGGCCGCAGATACGCAGTATTTT.

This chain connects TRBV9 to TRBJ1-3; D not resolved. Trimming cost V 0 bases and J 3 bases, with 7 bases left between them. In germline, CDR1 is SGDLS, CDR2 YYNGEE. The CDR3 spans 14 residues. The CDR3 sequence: CASSVDQYGNTIYF. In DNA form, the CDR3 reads TGTGCCAGCAGCGTAGATCAGTATGGAAACACCATATATTTT.

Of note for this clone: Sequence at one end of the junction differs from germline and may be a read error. The CDR3 bases are TGTGCTAGTAGCGGGACAGGGGTCCCATTCACTCTGGCCTTC. Amino acid sequence: CASSGTGVPFTLAF. This sequence joins TRBV12-5 and TRBJ2-7; 10 bases map to TRBD1. The germline V gene has CDR1 LGHNT and CDR2 FRNRAP. CDR3 length: 14 amino acids.

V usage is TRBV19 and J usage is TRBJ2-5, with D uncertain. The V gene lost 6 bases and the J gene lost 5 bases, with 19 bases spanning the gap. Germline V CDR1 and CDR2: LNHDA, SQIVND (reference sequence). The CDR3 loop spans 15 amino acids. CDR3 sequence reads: CASRLTGGDWETQYF. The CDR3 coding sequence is TGTGCCAGTAGGCTTACTGGTGGAGACTGGGAGACCCAGTACTTC.